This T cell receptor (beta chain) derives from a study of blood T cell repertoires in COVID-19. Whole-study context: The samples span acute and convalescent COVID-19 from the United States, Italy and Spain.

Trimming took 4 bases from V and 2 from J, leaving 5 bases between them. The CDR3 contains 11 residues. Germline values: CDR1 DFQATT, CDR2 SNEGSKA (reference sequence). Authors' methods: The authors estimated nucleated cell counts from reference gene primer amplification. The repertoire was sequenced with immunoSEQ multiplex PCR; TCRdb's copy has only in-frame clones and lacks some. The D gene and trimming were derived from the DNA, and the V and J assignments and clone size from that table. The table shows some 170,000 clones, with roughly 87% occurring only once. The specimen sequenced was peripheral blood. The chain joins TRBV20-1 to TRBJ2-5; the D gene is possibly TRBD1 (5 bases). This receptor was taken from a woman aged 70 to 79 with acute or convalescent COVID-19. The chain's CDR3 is CSATGQETQYF. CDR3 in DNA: TGCAGTGCTACAGGGCAAGAGACCCAGTACTTC.